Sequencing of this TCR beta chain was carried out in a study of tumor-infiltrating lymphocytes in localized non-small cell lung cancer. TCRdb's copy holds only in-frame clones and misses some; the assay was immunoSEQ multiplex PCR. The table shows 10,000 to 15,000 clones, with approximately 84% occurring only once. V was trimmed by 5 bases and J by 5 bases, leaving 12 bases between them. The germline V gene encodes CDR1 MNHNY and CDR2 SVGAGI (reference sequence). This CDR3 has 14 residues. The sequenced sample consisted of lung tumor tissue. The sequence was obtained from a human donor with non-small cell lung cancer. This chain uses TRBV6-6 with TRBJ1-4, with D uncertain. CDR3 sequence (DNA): TGTGCCAGCAGTAGTAGGGTCGCGAATGAAAAACTGTTTTTT. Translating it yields CASSSRVANEKLFF.